The present T cell receptor (beta chain) was sequenced within a study of spatial heterogeneity in lung cancer. Trimming pared 3 bases from V and 5 bases from J, leaving 11 bases between. Germline V gene sequence: CDR1 MNHEY, CDR2 SVGEGT. The CDR3 spans 14 residues. Time point indicated: sample taken at primary tumor resection. Sequencing was performed on whole RNA extracted from tumor and nontumor lung tissue, or from frozen PBMC, and the material was left unsorted. Each CDR3 protein gets one entry after TCRdb re-called the 5' RACE reads with MiXCR. This sample yields 36,000 or so distinct CDR3 sequences, of which less than 5.5% are seen a single time; 25% to 30% belongs to the top ten. This clonotype was counted at least ten times.

The sequenced sample was PBMCs, obtained at surgery. The sequence was collected from a female donor with early-stage non-small cell lung cancer. The chain links TRBV6-2 or TRBV6-3 to TRBJ2-1, with D perhaps TRBD2 (6 bases). This CDR3 reads CASSYAGPHNEQFF. CDR3 nucleotide sequence: TGTGCCAGCAGTTATGCGGGACCCCACAATGAGCAGTTCTTC.